The entry that follows covers one T cell receptor beta chain sequence. The V and J ends lost 4 bases and 3 bases respectively, with 13 bases between them. CDR3 length equals 15 residues. Germline lookup yields CDR1 SGHTA and CDR2 FQGNSA. The data were taken from a study of cytomegalovirus exposure and HLA in healthy donors. The PCR ran on 60 Vbeta and 13 Jbeta primers. The assay was immunoSEQ multiplex PCR, and TCRdb's table has in-frame clones only and misses some. The table for this sample gives around 74,000 clones. V and J are TRBV7-2 and TRBJ2-1, with D maybe TRBD1 (6 bases). The clonotype originates from a young man in good health and CMV-seronegative. Sequencing was performed on PBMCs. In nucleotides, the CDR3 is TGTGCCAGCAGCTACAGGGTGGGGAACTACAATGAGCAGTTCTTC. Its protein is CASSYRVGNYNEQFF.